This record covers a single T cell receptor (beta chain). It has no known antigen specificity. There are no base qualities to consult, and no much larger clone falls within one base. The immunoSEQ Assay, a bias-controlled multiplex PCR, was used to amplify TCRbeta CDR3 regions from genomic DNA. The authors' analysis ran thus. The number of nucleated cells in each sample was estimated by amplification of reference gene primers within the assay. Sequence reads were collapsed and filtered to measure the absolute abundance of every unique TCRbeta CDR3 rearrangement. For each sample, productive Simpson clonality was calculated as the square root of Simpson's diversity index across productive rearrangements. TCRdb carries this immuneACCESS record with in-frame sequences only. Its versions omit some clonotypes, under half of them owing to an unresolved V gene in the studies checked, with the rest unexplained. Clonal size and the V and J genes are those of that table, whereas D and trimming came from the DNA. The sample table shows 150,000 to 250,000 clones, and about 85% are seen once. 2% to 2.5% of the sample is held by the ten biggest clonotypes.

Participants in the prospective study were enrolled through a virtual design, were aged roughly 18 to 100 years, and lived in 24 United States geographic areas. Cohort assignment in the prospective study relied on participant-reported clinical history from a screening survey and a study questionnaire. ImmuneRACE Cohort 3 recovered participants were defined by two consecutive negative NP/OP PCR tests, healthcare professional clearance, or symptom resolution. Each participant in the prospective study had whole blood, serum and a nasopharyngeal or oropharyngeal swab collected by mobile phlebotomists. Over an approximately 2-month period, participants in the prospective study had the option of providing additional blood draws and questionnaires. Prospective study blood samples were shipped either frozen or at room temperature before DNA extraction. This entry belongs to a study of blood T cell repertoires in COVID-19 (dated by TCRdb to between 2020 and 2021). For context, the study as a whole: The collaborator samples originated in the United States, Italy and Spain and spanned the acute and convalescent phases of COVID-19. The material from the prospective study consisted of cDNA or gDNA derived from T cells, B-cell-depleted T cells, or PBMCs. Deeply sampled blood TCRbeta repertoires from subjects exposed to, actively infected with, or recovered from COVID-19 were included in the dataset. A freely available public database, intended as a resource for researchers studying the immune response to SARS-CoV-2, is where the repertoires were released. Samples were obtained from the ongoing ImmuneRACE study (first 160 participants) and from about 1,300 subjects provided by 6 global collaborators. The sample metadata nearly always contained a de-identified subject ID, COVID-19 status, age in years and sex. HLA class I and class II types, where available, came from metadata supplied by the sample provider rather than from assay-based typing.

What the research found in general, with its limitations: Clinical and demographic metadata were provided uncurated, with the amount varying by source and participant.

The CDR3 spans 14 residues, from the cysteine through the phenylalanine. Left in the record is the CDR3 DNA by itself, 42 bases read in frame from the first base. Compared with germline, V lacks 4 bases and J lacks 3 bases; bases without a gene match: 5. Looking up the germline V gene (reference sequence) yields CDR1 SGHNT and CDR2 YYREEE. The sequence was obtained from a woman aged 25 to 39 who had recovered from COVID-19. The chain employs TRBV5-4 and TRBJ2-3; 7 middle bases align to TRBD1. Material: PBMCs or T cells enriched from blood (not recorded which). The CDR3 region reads CASSTDRETDTQYF. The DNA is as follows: TGTGCCAGCAGCACCGACAGGGAAACAGATACGCAGTATTTT.